The 29 T cell receptor beta chains below all came from one sample that was sequenced in a study of spatial heterogeneity in lung cancer. TCRdb re-called the 5' RACE reads through MiXCR, storing one row per CDR3 protein. The repertoire holds 20,000 to 25,000 distinct CDR3 sequences, with about 4.5% as singletons. Time point in this sample: sample taken at primary tumor resection. This material consisted of PBMCs, taken at surgery. Receptors were obtained from a male donor with early-stage non-small cell lung cancer.

This clonotype has a count of ten or more. The V call is TRBV28, the J call TRBJ1-5; D perhaps matches TRBD1 (5 bases). The CDR3 runs to 16 residues. With 2 bases removed from V and 0 bases from J, the gap between germline ends came to 11 bases. Germline lookup yields CDR1 MDHEN and CDR2 SYDVKM. The CDR3 region has the DNA TGTGCCAGCAGTTTACAGGGAGGGAATAGCAATCAGCCCCAGCATTTT. Protein: CASSLQGGNSNQPQHF.

Comment on this clonotype: This may be a read error: a much more frequent sequence differs by one nucleotide. This chain links TRBV7-2 with TRBJ2-1; 11 nucleotides agree with TRBD2. Germline V gives CDR1 SGHTA, CDR2 FQGNSA. The CDR3 extends over 17 amino acids. CDR3 loop: CASNLGVSGRAVYEQFF. The DNA of the CDR3 is TGTGCCAGCAACTTAGGGGTTAGCGGGAGGGCCGTCTATGAGCAGTTCTTC.

This clonotype was counted at least ten times. J is TRBJ2-4 and V is TRBV7-2, with TRBD1 as a possible D gene (6 bases). V lost 4 bases and J 0 bases, leaving 13 bases between the germline ends. Germline assignment: CDR1 SGHTA and CDR2 FQGNSA. The CDR3 has 16 residues. This CDR3 reads CASSSTGSQAKNIQYF. CDR3 nucleotides: TGTGCCAGCAGCTCGACAGGATCCCAAGCCAAAAACATTCAGTACTTC.

The sample holds many counts of this clonotype. A read error may account for a junction end that differs from germline. As DNA, the CDR3 is TGTGCCAGCAGTCAAGGGATTCAGGCGGGTACAGATACGCAGTATTTT. Translated: CASSQGIQAGTDTQYF. V and J are TRBV3-1 and TRBJ2-3; TRBD2 is a possible D gene (5 bases). Germline loops: CDR1 LGHDT, CDR2 YNNKEL (reference sequence). This CDR3 comprises 16 residues.

This clonotype was seen at least ten times. The rearrangement links TRBV11-1 to TRBJ2-7; 9 nucleotides match TRBD1. V lost 5 bases and J lost 3; bases outside the gene matches: 8. In germline, CDR1 is SGHAT, CDR2 FQDESV (reference sequence). This CDR3 is built from 15 residues. CDR3 loop: CASSAGTGPLYEQYF. The CDR3 DNA is TGTGCCAGCAGCGCCGGGACAGGGCCGCTCTACGAGCAGTACTTC.

This clonotype was recorded at least ten times. The chain has TRBV3-1 and TRBJ2-3; D remains ambiguous. V lost 6 bases and J lost 0, with 7 bases in between. This CDR3 is 13 amino acids long. Germline V CDR1 and CDR2: LGHDT, YNNKEL (reference sequence). DNA for the CDR3: TGTGCCAGCAGATCCGGGAGCACAGATACGCAGTATTTT. This encodes CASRSGSTDTQYF.

The J gene is TRBJ2-3, the V gene TRBV27; 7 nucleotides align to TRBD1. The germline gives CDR1 MNHEY, CDR2 SMNVEV (reference sequence). After removal of 2 bases from V and 9 bases from J, the junction contained 2 bases not matched to a gene. The CDR3 runs to 12 residues. The CDR3, as DNA: TGTGCCAGCAGTTTACTACAGGGGACGCAGTATTTT. This translates into CASSLLQGTQYF.

This clonotype was observed a few times. The genes are TRBV5-8 and TRBJ2-5; 8 bases map to TRBD2. J gave up 5 bases and V 2 bases, and 2 bases lay outside the gene matches. The CDR3 covers 13 residues. Germline V gene data show CDR1 as SGHTS and CDR2 as YDEGEE. This CDR3 reads CASSFTGGETQYF. In nucleotides, the CDR3 is TGTGCCAGCAGCTTTACGGGGGGGGAGACCCAGTACTTC.

Notes on this clonotype: A much larger clone lies one base from this, so it may be a read error. As the CDR3 is not closed by the conserved phenylalanine or tryptophan, this likely results from a read error. The chain employs TRBV11-1 and TRBJ2-2; 9 bases align to TRBD1. V shed 3 bases, J shed 7 bases, and the junction held 9 bases outside the gene matches. This CDR3 is built from 16 residues. Germline V lookup: CDR1 SGHAT, CDR2 FQDESV (reference sequence). This chain's CDR3 is CASSFLQGAHNGELFL. Here the CDR3 DNA reads TGTGCCAGCAGCTTTTTACAGGGGGCGCATAACGGGGAGCTGTTTCTT.

This clonotype is medium-sized (0.01 to 0.1%) in the sample. This chain connects TRBV27 to TRBJ1-2; D is ambiguous. V was trimmed by 3 bases and J by 7 bases, leaving 9 bases between them. This CDR3 contains 12 residues. Looked up from germline, CDR1 is MNHEY and CDR2 is SMNVEV (reference sequence). The CDR3 is CASSFKGGGYTF. CDR3 bases: TGTGCCAGCAGTTTCAAAGGAGGTGGCTACACCTTC.

This clonotype was recorded many times. The chain couples TRBV11-2 to TRBJ2-7; no clear D. From germline, CDR1 is SGHAT and CDR2 FQNNGV. The V end was cut by 0 bases, the J end by 5 bases, with 5 bases between. The CDR3 has 12 amino acids. In DNA, the CDR3 is TGTGCCAGCAGCTTAGATTCCCACGAGCAGTACTTC. It codes for CASSLDSHEQYF.

In the case of this clonotype: A much larger clone sits a single nucleotide away, making a read error possible. The chain uses TRBV4-2 and TRBJ1-4, with D possibly being TRBD1 (6 bases). Germline CDR1 reads LGHNA; CDR2 reads YNFKEQ. This CDR3 is 14 amino acids long. CDR3 nucleotides: TGTGTCAGCAGCCAAGACAGGAACAATGAAAAACTGTTTTTT. The encoded protein is CVSSQDRNNEKLFF.

The genes are TRBV28 and TRBJ2-5; D unclear. The CDR3 sequence is 15 residues long. Germline V gene sequence: CDR1 MDHEN, CDR2 SYDVKM. Trimming pared 3 bases from V and 1 base from J, leaving 12 bases between. CDR3 sequence reads: CASSFLTTFQETQYF. CDR3 DNA sequence: TGTGCCAGCAGTTTTTTGACGACATTCCAAGAGACCCAGTACTTC.

This clonotype was picked up many times. V usage is TRBV20-1 and J usage is TRBJ2-5; D unresolved. V was clipped by 7 bases and J by 7 bases, with 22 bases between them. This CDR3 region has 14 residues. Per the germline V gene, CDR1 is DFQATT and CDR2 is SNEGSKA (reference sequence). The CDR3 here is CSGQTEINGGTQYF. The CDR3 nucleotides are TGCAGTGGGCAAACCGAGATAAACGGTGGGACCCAGTACTTC.

In its sample, this clonotype was seen many times. J is TRBJ2-2 and V is TRBV2; D uncertain. CDR3 length: 14 amino acids. Deletions cut 4 bases from V and 0 bases from J, with 6 bases between. The germline V gene has CDR1 SNHLY and CDR2 FYNNEI. CDR3 DNA: TGTGCCAGCAGTGCCACCTCGAACACCGGGGAGCTGTTTTTT. It specifies CASSATSNTGELFF.

This clonotype was seen ten or more times. The J gene is TRBJ2-3, the V gene TRBV5-4; D unresolved. V was pared by 0 bases and J by 6 bases, with 5 bases between. The CDR3 is made up of 12 amino acids. Germline CDR1 reads SGHNT; CDR2 reads YYREEE (reference sequence). The CDR3, as DNA: TGTGCCAGCAGCTTGGATGGCGATACGCAGTATTTT. It is translated as CASSLDGDTQYF.

V and J are TRBV6-1 and TRBJ2-1; D may match TRBD1 or TRBD2 (5 bases each). This CDR3 spans 12 amino acids. CDR1 MNHNS and CDR2 SASEGT come from the germline V gene. Trimming stripped 7 bases from V and 9 bases from J, with 13 bases between. DNA of the CDR3: TGTGCCAGCATGAGGGGAGAAGGTGAGCAGTTCTTC. It specifies CASMRGEGEQFF.

This clonotype was observed at least ten times. The chain carries TRBV7-6 and TRBJ2-3; the D is unclear. Germline V gene sequence: CDR1 SGHVS, CDR2 FNYEAQ. The CDR3 has 12 residues. Trimming stripped 0 bases from V and 9 bases from J, with 7 bases between. The CDR3 sequence is CASSLASGTQYF. The CDR3 DNA follows: TGTGCCAGCAGCTTAGCTAGTGGGACGCAGTATTTT.

Judged by abundance, this clonotype is medium-sized. The J gene is TRBJ2-5, the V gene TRBV7-8; no clear D gene. Germline V gives CDR1 SGHVS, CDR2 FQNEAQ. V gave up 3 bases and J gave up 9 bases, with 8 bases separating them. CDR3 size: 11 residues. The CDR3 nucleotides read TGTGCCAGCAGCTTTAGCAGTGCCCAGTACTTC. Translating gives CASSFSSAQYF.

This chain links TRBV24-1 with TRBJ2-2; D possibly corresponds to TRBD1 (6 bases). With 4 bases removed from V and 5 bases from J, the gap between germline ends came to 10 bases. This CDR3 contains 14 residues. CDR1 is KGHDR, CDR2 SFDVKD, per germline. CDR3 bases: TGTGCCACCAGTGAACAGGGCAGGACCGGGGAGCTGTTTTTT. Its protein product is CATSEQGRTGELFF.

To note about this clonotype: Germline and junction disagree at one end, which may indicate a read error. The V gene is TRBV7-9, the J gene TRBJ1-1, with D perhaps TRBD1 (6 bases). CDR3 length: 15 residues. In germline, CDR1 is SEHNR, CDR2 FQNEAQ (reference sequence). The CDR3 loop reads CASSSMGDTNSEAFF. CDR3 bases: TGTGCCAGCAGCTCCATGGGGGACACGAACTCTGAAGCTTTCTTT.

This clonotype was recorded a few times. This rearrangement joins TRBV7-3 to TRBJ2-2; tentatively, D is TRBD1 (6 bases). Trimming stripped 5 bases from V and 3 bases from J, with 10 bases between. The V gene's germline CDR1 is SGHTA and CDR2 FQGTGA. This CDR3 contains 14 residues. DNA for the CDR3: TGTGCCAGCAGCCCCCGACAGGACACCGGGGAGCTGTTTTTT. Translated, it gives CASSPRQDTGELFF.

The table lists this clonotype with many counts. The chain links TRBV7-3 to TRBJ2-5; no definite D call. Germline values: CDR1 SGHTA, CDR2 FQGTGA. The V end lost 4 bases, the J end lost 5 bases, and 20 bases lay between the germline ends. This CDR3 has 16 amino acids. CDR3 DNA: TGTGCCAGCAGCTCGTCTGCTCTCAGGAATGAGGAGACCCAGTACTTC. Its translation is CASSSSALRNEETQYF.

This clonotype was seen ten or more times. The chain uses TRBV18 and TRBJ1-3; D unclear. The CDR3 runs to 15 residues. Germline V gives CDR1 KGHSH, CDR2 LQKENI. Trimming stripped 3 bases from V and 2 bases from J, with 11 bases between. The CDR3 reads CASSPSLGTGNTIYF. The CDR3 DNA is TGTGCCAGCTCACCCTCCTTGGGGACTGGAAACACCATATATTTT.

By share of the sample, this clonotype is medium-sized (0.01 to 0.1%). This chain uses TRBV4-2 with TRBJ1-2; D may be TRBD1 (5 bases). The CDR3 has 15 amino acids. In germline, CDR1 is LGHNA, CDR2 YNFKEQ. V dropped 1 base and J dropped 3 bases, with 12 bases sitting between them. CDR3 coding DNA: TGTGCCAGCAGCCAAGGAGCGGGGGAACACTATGGCTACACCTTC. This encodes CASSQGAGEHYGYTF.

This clonotype appeared a few times. The chain couples TRBV20-1 to TRBJ2-2; D is unclear. Germline V gene data show CDR1 as DFQATT and CDR2 as SNEGSKA (reference sequence). This CDR3 is built from 13 residues. V was trimmed by 0 bases and J by 5 bases, leaving 7 bases between them. CDR3 amino acids: CSARDLATGELFF. The CDR3 nucleotides are TGCAGTGCTAGAGATTTGGCAACCGGGGAGCTGTTTTTT.

A few counts support this clonotype. V usage is TRBV7-3 and J usage is TRBJ2-5; the D is unclear. From germline, CDR1 is SGHTA and CDR2 FQGTGA. CDR3 length: 13 amino acids. V dropped 5 bases and J dropped 7 bases, with 14 bases sitting between them. CDR3 in DNA: TGTGCCAGCAGCCTGAACACCGGTTTGACCCAGTACTTC. It encodes CASSLNTGLTQYF.

Details on this clonotype: A much larger clone sits a single nucleotide away, making a read error possible. The chain uses TRBV2 and TRBJ2-5, with D unclear. The CDR3 is 13 amino acids. Germline assignment: CDR1 SNHLY and CDR2 FYNNEI. Trimming took 5 bases from V and 4 from J, leaving 11 bases between them. The CDR3 loop reads CASSPTRRETQYF. CDR3 DNA sequence: TGTGCCAGCAGTCCCACACGGAGAGAGACCCAGTACTTC.

This clonotype appeared many times. The chain uses TRBV12-3 or TRBV12-4 and TRBJ2-7, with TRBD2 matching 7 bases. The V gene end was trimmed by 4 bases and the J gene end by 7 bases; junction bases not matched to a gene: 10. The CDR3 length is 14 residues. The CDR3 nucleotides read TGTGCCAGCAGTTGGGGGGGGTATAGAGGAGAGCAGTACTTC. This encodes CASSWGGYRGEQYF.